Following are 2 T cell receptor beta chains from one sample sequenced in a study of control samples from healthy donors and cancer patients. The method was immunoSEQ multiplex PCR; TCRdb's version includes in-frame clones alone and lacks a portion of them. Of around 110,000 clones in the sample, around 90% were seen once. Sequencing was done on a sample of blood. These receptors originate from a woman between 70 and 85 years old in good health.

The J gene is TRBJ2-1, the V gene TRBV7-2, with no clear D. CDR3 size: 15 residues. The germline gives CDR1 SGHTA, CDR2 FQGNSA. With 1 base removed from V and 2 bases from J, the gap between germline ends came to 9 bases. The CDR3 region is CASSLDGGTYNEQFF. Written as DNA, the CDR3 is TGTGCCAGCAGCTTAGACGGTGGCACCTACAATGAGCAGTTCTTC.

This sequence joins TRBV3-1 (or the pseudogene TRBV3-2) and TRBJ1-6, with 10 positions matching TRBD1. This CDR3 is built from 14 residues. Germline V gene data show CDR1 as LGHDT and CDR2 as YNNKEL (reference sequence). Trimming at V came to 4 bases and at J to 11 bases, leaving 5 bases not matched to a gene. The CDR3 protein is CASSLLGQGAPLHF. The CDR3 nucleotides read TGTGCCAGCAGCCTCCTCGGACAGGGGGCACCCCTCCACTTT.